This T cell receptor (beta chain) was sequenced in a study of Graves' ophthalmopathy and Graves' hyperthyroidism. Study in general: Investigators collected peripheral blood at initial diagnosis, before any treatment was given. The study, taken as a whole, reports: For predicting ophthalmopathy progression, the model had about 71% sensitivity and roughly 77% specificity.

In its sample, this clonotype was seen many times. Its antigen is as yet unknown. Amplification of the TCR beta CDR3 regions used RNA transcripts (as template). An opening RT-PCR round employed HTBI primers and preceded a second-round multiplex PCR. Via MiXCR, TCRdb re-called the multiplex PCR reads, giving one row per CDR3 protein. The profile covers some 370,000 distinct CDR3 sequences, with roughly 17% appearing a single time and roughly 2.4% taken by the ten largest. Hyperthyroidism is called stable when no ophthalmopathy develops within 18 months of follow-up. Clinical symptoms, serum thyroxine, TRAb, thyroid ultrasound and orbital computed tomography were relied on for diagnosis. Germline loops: CDR1 SGHVS, CDR2 FQNEAQ. The CDR3 length is 14 residues. Trimming cost V 6 bases and J 4 bases, with 13 bases left between them.

The V call is TRBV7-8, the J call TRBJ1-5, with D tentatively TRBD1 (6 bases). Sequencing was done on a sample of peripheral blood. The receptor was derived from an adult woman with stable Graves' hyperthyroidism. The CDR3 DNA is TGTGCCAGCAGAGGGGACACCGGAAATCAGCCCCAGCATTTT. Its translation: CASRGDTGNQPQHF. Using reference TRBV7-8 and TRBJ1-5 for the parts outside the CDR3, the full variable domain is GAGVSQSPRYKVAKRGQDVALRCDPISGHVSLFWYQQALGQGPEFLTYFQNEAQLDKSGLPSDRFFAERPEGSVSTLKIQRTQQEDSAVYLCASRGDTGNQPQHFGDGTRLSIL.